A selection of T cell receptor beta chains follows, all from one sample in a study of T cell responses to AZD1222 COVID-19 vaccine. TCRdb keeps only in-frame clones here, not all; method: immunoSEQ multiplex PCR. The table shows some 150,000 clones, with around 91% occurring only once. The sequenced sample was peripheral blood, obtained on day 0 of AZD1222 vaccination. The receptors stem from an adult in good health. The CDR3 runs from the conserved cysteine through the conserved F or W. A D gene is named only where the DNA matches it firmly. Not every row has a clone size; where given, it reads once, few, many or a size class.

CDR3aa	CDR3nt	abundance	v_gene	d_gene	j_gene
CATSRDHLSGIETQYF	TGTGCCACCAGCAGAGATCATTTATCAGGGATAGAGACCCAGTACTTC	NA	TRBV15	NA	TRBJ2-5
CASSQVGVRRYNEQFF	TGCGCCAGCAGCCAAGTTGGGGTCCGCCGTTACAATGAGCAGTTCTTC	NA	TRBV4-1	NA	TRBJ2-1
CATSREYRVEETTEAFF	TGTGCCACCAGCAGAGAGTACAGGGTTGAGGAAACCACTGAAGCTTTCTTT	NA	TRBV15	NA	TRBJ1-1
CASGRPGTADYEQYF	TGTGCTAGTGGTCGCCCCGGGACTGCCGACTACGAGCAGTACTTC	once	TRBV12-5	NA	TRBJ2-7
CASSLGLAGVDTQYF	TGTGCCAGTAGTTTGGGACTAGCGGGTGTGGATACGCAGTATTTT	NA	TRBV19	TRBD2	TRBJ2-3
CASRRTSGGNEQFF	TGCGCCAGCAGAAGAACCAGCGGGGGCAATGAGCAGTTCTTC	NA	TRBV5-1	TRBD2	TRBJ2-1
CASSYSNRVGGEAFF	TGTGCCAGCAGTTACTCCAACAGGGTGGGGGGTGAAGCTTTCTTT	NA	TRBV6-5	NA	TRBJ1-1
CASSITGDPLGLYGYTF	TGTGCCAGCAGTATTACAGGGGACCCACTTGGGCTATATGGCTACACCTTC	NA	TRBV2	TRBD1	TRBJ1-2
CASSEGQTNTEAFF	TGTGCCAGCAGCGAAGGACAGACGAACACTGAAGCTTTCTTT	NA	TRBV3-1/TRBV3-2	NA	TRBJ1-1
CSASPSSYEQYF	TGCAGTGCTAGTCCAAGCTCCTACGAGCAGTACTTC	NA	TRBV20-1	NA	TRBJ2-7
CASSEQIISGEQYF	TGTGCCAGCAGTGAACAGATTATTTCGGGGGAGCAGTACTTC	NA	TRBV2	NA	TRBJ2-7
CASSYPTGKRNTGELFF	TGTGCCAGCAGTTATCCTACAGGGAAGAGGAACACCGGGGAGCTGTTTTTT	NA	TRBV28	NA	TRBJ2-2
CASSYDREGHEQFF	TGTGCCAGCAGTTACGATCGGGAAGGACATGAGCAGTTCTTC	NA	TRBV6-2/TRBV6-3	NA	TRBJ2-1
CASSLIADNVLSDTQYF	TGCGCCAGCAGCCTAATAGCTGACAACGTCTTATCAGATACGCAGTATTTT	NA	TRBV5-1	NA	TRBJ2-3
CATSLRQGENTEAFF	TGTGCCACCAGCTTACGACAGGGGGAGAACACTGAAGCTTTCTTT	NA	TRBV15	TRBD1	TRBJ1-1
CASSEAHFRSGRENEQFF	TGTGCCAGCAGTGAAGCGCATTTCAGGAGCGGGAGGGAGAATGAGCAGTTCTTC	NA	TRBV2	TRBD2	TRBJ2-1
CASSLVGTELNTEAFF	TGTGCCAGCAGCTTAGTTGGGACAGAACTGAACACTGAAGCTTTCTTT	once	TRBV7-2	TRBD1	TRBJ1-1
CASSQDFVGGSSSYNEQFF	TGTGCCAGCAGCCAAGATTTCGTGGGGGGGTCAAGCTCCTACAATGAGCAGTTCTTC	NA	TRBV3-1/TRBV3-2	TRBD2	TRBJ2-1
CASSSGSRGNQPQHF	TGTGCCAGCAGCTCCGGGTCGCGGGGCAATCAGCCCCAGCATTTT	NA	TRBV11-2	NA	TRBJ1-5
CASTTDGRPDTQYF	TGTGCCAGCACTACGGACGGGAGGCCAGATACGCAGTATTTT	NA	TRBV6-5	TRBD2	TRBJ2-3
CASSIGDSPLHF	TGTGCCAGTAGTATAGGAGATTCACCCCTCCACTTT	NA	TRBV19	NA	TRBJ1-6
CASSWGLADYNEQFF	TGTGCCAGCAGCTGGGGACTAGCGGACTACAATGAGCAGTTCTTC	NA	TRBV5-8	TRBD2	TRBJ2-1
CASSLRGTDEQYF	TGTGCCAGCAGCTTGCGGGGGACCGACGAGCAGTACTTC	NA	TRBV5-6	NA	TRBJ2-7
CASSLGPRVWAGNTIYF	TGTGCCAGCAGCTTAGGACCAAGGGTCTGGGCCGGAAACACCATATATTTT	few	TRBV7-9	NA	TRBJ1-3
CASSFSDTEAFF	TGTGCCAGCAGCTTCTCTGACACTGAAGCTTTCTTT	NA	TRBV5-6	NA	TRBJ1-1
CASSYYYAYEQYF	TGTGCCAGCAGTTACTACTATGCGTACGAGCAGTACTTC	NA	TRBV6-5	NA	TRBJ2-7
CASTRGLDTIYEQYF	TGCGCCAGCACGAGGGGACTCGATACAATCTACGAGCAGTACTTC	NA	TRBV10-2	NA	TRBJ2-7
CASSAVGYEQYF	TGCGCCAGCAGCGCGGTTGGGTACGAGCAGTACTTC	once	TRBV4-1	NA	TRBJ2-7
CASSAPNYSPLHF	TGTGCCAGCAGTGCACCAAATTATTCACCCCTCCACTTT	NA	TRBV6-6	NA	TRBJ1-6
CASSQRLAGGVGTDTQYF	TGCGCCAGCAGCCAGCGGCTAGCGGGAGGGGTCGGCACAGATACGCAGTATTTT	NA	TRBV4-1	TRBD2	TRBJ2-3
CASSSPSSYEQYF	TGTGCCAGCTCGTCCCCCAGCTCCTACGAGCAGTACTTC	NA	TRBV18	NA	TRBJ2-7
CATSRGTSGYNEQFF	TGTGCCACCAGCAGAGGGACTAGCGGCTACAATGAGCAGTTCTTC	NA	TRBV15	TRBD2	TRBJ2-1
CASSQVAGSGSVSGQFF	TGTGCCAGCAGCCAAGTGGCGGGTAGCGGGAGTGTGAGCGGGCAGTTCTTC	NA	TRBV3-1/TRBV3-2	TRBD2	TRBJ2-1
CAWRRGRANYGYTF	TGTGCCTGGAGGCGGGGTAGAGCTAACTATGGCTACACCTTC	NA	TRBV30	NA	TRBJ1-2
CASSLEFPPPDREMNTEAFF	TGTGCCAGCAGCTTAGAGTTCCCCCCCCCGGACAGGGAGATGAACACTGAAGCTTTCTTT	NA	TRBV13	TRBD1	TRBJ1-1
CASSQRPTIRMYEQYF	TGTGCCAGCAGTCAGAGGCCGACGATTAGGATGTACGAGCAGTACTTC	NA	TRBV27	NA	TRBJ2-7
CASSPRTGALGGYTF	TGTGCCAGTAGTCCCAGGACAGGGGCGTTAGGTGGCTACACCTTC	NA	TRBV19	TRBD1	TRBJ1-2
CASGHGGNGYTF	TGTGCCAGCGGGCACGGGGGCAATGGCTACACCTTC	NA	TRBV12-3/TRBV12-4	NA	TRBJ1-2
CASSLSLGGGTEAFF	TGCGCCAGCAGCCTGAGTCTAGGGGGGGGAACTGAAGCTTTCTTT	NA	TRBV4-1	NA	TRBJ1-1
CASSLQGAGGYTF	TGTGCCAGCAGCCTACAGGGGGCGGGAGGCTACACCTTC	NA	TRBV6-5	TRBD1	TRBJ1-2
CASSQAQGPGANSPLHF	TGTGCCAGCTCACAGGCACAGGGGCCCGGCGCTAATTCACCCCTCCACTTT	NA	TRBV18	TRBD1	TRBJ1-6
CASSQEGRGDTQYF	TGTGCCAGCAGCCAAGAGGGCCGGGGGGATACGCAGTATTTT	NA	TRBV3-1/TRBV3-2	NA	TRBJ2-3
CASRLSGTGGYEQYF	TGTGCCAGCAGACTCTCCGGGACAGGGGGCTACGAGCAGTACTTC	NA	TRBV6-5	TRBD1	TRBJ2-7
CASRDPGGVGNEQFF	TGTGCCAGCAGGGACCCAGGGGGCGTTGGAAATGAGCAGTTCTTC	NA	TRBV6-5	TRBD1	TRBJ2-1
CASSLVAGEDTQYF	TGCGCCAGCAGCTTGGTAGCGGGAGAGGATACGCAGTATTTT	NA	TRBV5-1	TRBD2	TRBJ2-3
CATLEGGRRRGTAWGYTF	TGTGCCACCCTCGAGGGAGGGAGGCGAAGGGGTACGGCTTGGGGCTACACCTTC	few	TRBV7-8	NA	TRBJ1-2
CASSGREETQYF	TGTGCCTCCTCCGGCAGGGAAGAGACCCAGTACTTC	NA	TRBV27	NA	TRBJ2-5
CASRRGLGRSYEQYF	TGTGCCAGCAGGAGGGGACTCGGTCGGTCCTACGAGCAGTACTTC	NA	TRBV11-2	NA	TRBJ2-7
CASSFRGTSNEKLFF	TGTGCCAGCAGTTTTCGGGGCACGTCTAATGAAAAACTGTTTTTT	NA	TRBV28	NA	TRBJ1-4
CASQGLETQYF	TGTGCCAGCCAAGGGTTGGAGACCCAGTACTTC	NA	TRBV18	NA	TRBJ2-5
CASSPPSGNSPLHF	TGTGCCAGCTCACCACCGTCAGGGAATTCACCCCTCCACTTT	once	TRBV18	NA	TRBJ1-6
CASSLAPGPPDTQYF	TGTGCCAGCAGCTTAGCTCCGGGCCCTCCAGATACGCAGTATTTT	NA	TRBV7-3	NA	TRBJ2-3
CAWRKPSRNYEQYF	TGTGCCTGGAGAAAGCCGAGTCGGAATTACGAGCAGTACTTC	NA	TRBV30	NA	TRBJ2-7
CASQDRANYNEQFF	TGTGCCAGTCAGGACAGGGCAAACTACAATGAGCAGTTCTTC	NA	TRBV19	TRBD1	TRBJ2-1
CIRGRHHRVKRQGAYEQYF	TGCATAAGGGGGAGGCACCATCGGGTTAAAAGACAGGGGGCCTACGAGCAGTACTTC	NA	TRBV10-1	TRBD1	TRBJ2-7
CASSPFGDEQFF	TGTGCCAGCTCACCTTTCGGAGACGAGCAGTTCTTC	NA	TRBV18	NA	TRBJ2-1
CATSTWGQGMSGYTF	TGTGCCACCAGCACATGGGGACAGGGAATGTCTGGCTACACCTTC	NA	TRBV15	TRBD1	TRBJ1-2
CASSKDSSPDTQYF	TGTGCCAGCTCAAAGGACAGTAGCCCAGATACGCAGTATTTT	NA	TRBV18	NA	TRBJ2-3
CASSASGVYGYTF	TGTGCCAGCAGCGCATCCGGGGTCTATGGCTACACCTTC	NA	TRBV9	NA	TRBJ1-2
CVTGELPSSYNSPLHF	TGTGTGACAGGGGAGCTTCCCAGCTCCTATAATTCACCCCTCCACTTT	NA	TRBV27	TRBD1	TRBJ1-6